Presented here are 11 T cell receptor beta chains from one specimen sequenced in a study of T cells in Graves' hyperthyroidism and ophthalmopathy. Amplified TCR beta CDR3 regions came from RNA transcripts. In the first-round RT-PCR of the TCR CDR3, the HTBI primer set was used. TCRdb called the multiplex PCR reads again in MiXCR, with one record for every CDR3 protein. The sample lists approximately 400,000 distinct CDR3 sequences; roughly 14% were seen once. Sequencing used blood. All receptors come from a woman in her fifties or sixties with Graves' hyperthyroidism.

This clonotype was seen repeatedly, ten times or more. This sequence joins TRBV12-3 or TRBV12-4 and TRBJ1-3, with 9 positions matching TRBD1. J gave up 2 bases and V 8 bases, and 1 base lay outside the gene matches. The CDR3 is made up of 13 amino acids. This CDR3 reads CASRQGAGNTIYF. The DNA of the CDR3 is TGTGCCAGCCGACAGGGGGCTGGAAACACCATATATTTT.

V is TRBV4-1 and J is TRBJ2-7, with 8 bases that match TRBD2. The length of the CDR3 is 17 residues. The germline gives CDR1 MGHRA, CDR2 YSYEKL. V dropped 1 base and J dropped 1; count of bases not matched to a gene: 9. The CDR3 nucleotides are TGCGCCAGCAGCCAAGCTATGGGGAGCGGGAGTTCCTACGAGCAGTACTTC. This gives the protein CASSQAMGSGSSYEQYF.

This clonotype was seen only a few times. The V and J genes are TRBV29-1 and TRBJ2-7, with TRBD1 identical over 11 bases. Germline CDR1 SQVTM, CDR2 ANQGSEA. CDR3 length equals 14 residues. After removal of 7 bases from V and 6 bases from J, the junction contained 11 bases not matched to a gene. The CDR3 DNA sequence: TGCAGCGCTCACGGGGGGACAGGGGGTCGCGAGCAGTACTTC. It is translated as CSAHGGTGGREQYF.

The chain has TRBV9 and TRBJ2-2; tentatively, D is TRBD2 (6 bases). The CDR3 is 15 amino acids. The germline V and J ends were trimmed by 7 bases and 5 bases, with 18 bases remaining between them. Germline CDR1 is SGDLS and CDR2 is YYNGEE. CDR3 amino acids: CASSEGYSRTGELFF. Here the CDR3 DNA reads TGTGCCAGCTCGGAGGGGTACTCAAGAACCGGGGAGCTGTTTTTT.

This sequence joins TRBV19 and TRBJ2-1, with D tentatively TRBD2 (5 bases). Between the trimmed V and J ends, which lost 4 bases and 7 bases, there was a span of 17 bases. The CDR3 consists of 15 residues. Per the germline V gene, CDR1 is LNHDA and CDR2 is SQIVND (reference sequence). Written as DNA, the CDR3 is TGTGCCAGTAGTACCCCCGGACTCACTGTGAATGAGCAGTTCTTC. It is translated as CASSTPGLTVNEQFF.

This clonotype was seen a few times. The gene calls are TRBV6-1 and TRBJ2-7; D is unresolved. Per germline, CDR1 MNHNS and CDR2 SASEGT. The length of the CDR3 is 13 residues. The V and J ends lost 0 bases and 7 bases respectively, with 10 bases between them. The CDR3 region is CASSEATATEQYF. CDR3 DNA sequence: TGTGCCAGCAGTGAAGCCACAGCAACAGAGCAGTACTTC.

The sample holds a few counts of this clonotype. J is TRBJ2-2 and V is TRBV7-2, with no clear D. The CDR3 contains 16 residues. From germline, CDR1 is SGHTA and CDR2 FQGNSA. Trimming shortened V by 0 bases and J by 6 bases, and 14 bases separated the two germline ends. The CDR3 sequence is CASSLAGRAIAGELFF. The CDR3 nucleotides are TGTGCCAGCAGCTTAGCCGGCCGGGCTATCGCCGGGGAGCTGTTTTTT. Full variable domain (rest looked up from reference TRBV7-2 and TRBJ2-2): GAGVSQSPSNKVTEKGKDVELRCDPISGHTALYWYRQSLGQGLEFLIYFQGNSAPDKSGLPSDRFSAERTGGSVSTLTIQRTQQEDSAVYLCASSLAGRAIAGELFFGEGSRLTVL.

The J gene is TRBJ2-5, the V gene TRBV29-1; D remains ambiguous. V lost 7 bases and J 1 base, leaving 10 bases between the germline ends. CDR3 size: 12 residues. Per germline, CDR1 SQVTM and CDR2 ANQGSEA. CDR3 sequence reads: CSGRVSQETQYF. The CDR3 DNA reads TGCAGCGGAAGGGTCAGCCAAGAGACCCAGTACTTC.

Ten or more counts support this clonotype. V gene TRBV18 combines with J gene TRBJ2-1; 8 positions agree with TRBD2. J gave up 8 bases and V 1 base, and 7 bases lay outside the gene matches. The CDR3 loop spans 15 amino acids. CDR1 and CDR2 from the germline V gene are KGHSH and LQKENI. CDR3 coding DNA: TGTGCCAGCTCACCACTTAATCTAGCGGGTGATGAGCAGTTCTTC. Its protein is CASSPLNLAGDEQFF.

Many counts were recorded for this clonotype. The V call is TRBV6-2 or TRBV6-3, the J call TRBJ2-5; D might be TRBD1 (5 bases). V shed 0 bases and J shed 1 base, with 9 bases lying between them. The CDR3 covers 15 residues. CDR1 MNHEY and CDR2 SVGEGT come from the germline V gene. The CDR3 loop reads CASSYSVQGQETQYF. Written as DNA, the CDR3 is TGTGCCAGCAGTTACTCGGTTCAGGGCCAAGAGACCCAGTACTTC.

This clonotype was counted ten times or more. CDR3 coding DNA: TGCGCCAGCAGTGAGTCTTTGGCGGGAATCCACGAGCAGTACTTC. It specifies CASSESLAGIHEQYF. V is TRBV10-1 and J is TRBJ2-7; TRBD2 might be the D (6 bases). CDR3 length: 15 amino acids. Germline V gene data show CDR1 as WNHNN and CDR2 as SYGVQD (reference sequence). V lost 0 bases and J 5 bases, leaving 14 bases between the germline ends.